The entry below describes one T cell receptor beta chain. This sample is part of a study of blood T cell repertoires in COVID-19. Measured with immunoSEQ multiplex PCR; TCRdb has only the in-frame clones, and not every one. The data contain more than 200,000 clones, approximately 84% of them singletons. This CDR3 spans 17 amino acids. The V gene end was trimmed by 1 base and the J gene end by 2 bases; junction bases not matched to a gene: 11. CDR1 and CDR2 from the germline V gene are GTSNPN and SVGIG (reference sequence). Sequenced sample: peripheral blood. The receptor was derived from a man in his fifties or sixties with COVID-19, enrolled during active disease. The chain is built from TRBV30 and TRBJ2-7; 10 nucleotides agree with TRBD1. CDR3: CAWSGYEGGTGAYEQYF. In nucleotides, the CDR3 is TGTGCCTGGAGTGGTTACGAAGGCGGGACAGGGGCCTACGAGCAGTACTTC.